Listed below are T cell receptor beta chains from one sample, sequenced in a study of Ad26.COV2.S vaccination and SARS-CoV-2 variants. Profiling relied on immunoSEQ multiplex PCR, and the TCRdb table lists in-frame clones only, not all of them. The table includes about 400,000 clones, around 91% detected once. The sequenced sample was peripheral blood, obtained in a trial of Ad26.COV2.S vaccine versus placebo. These receptors all come from a person between 18 and 65 years old who received the Ad26.COV2.S COVID-19 vaccine or a placebo. CDR3s leave out the opening cysteine and the closing phenylalanine or tryptophan.

>TRBV4-2|TRBJ2-1
ASSQDRAGARIEQF
>TRBV2|TRBJ2-5
ASSGGGRGAREETQY
>TRBV10-3|TRBJ1-5
AISEIRWGHDNSNQPQH
>TRBV30|TRBJ1-4
AWSVSGYEKLF
>TRBV15|TRBJ1-2
ATSRDYRGGYT
>TRBV7-3|TRBJ2-2
ASSLTSGYTGELF
>TRBV13|TRBJ2-3
ASSSTGDAQY
>TRBV27|TRBJ2-1
ASSRVGTSGSSYNEQF
>TRBV4-3|TRBJ2-7
ASSQGQGTVHEQY
>TRBV28|TRBJ2-2
ASSVLGARAGELF
>TRBV5-5|TRBJ1-1
ASSSGHLF
>TRBV10-2|TRBJ1-1
ASTPDRANTEAF
>TRBV28|TRBJ1-1
ASSTQGYTEAF
>TRBV2|TRBJ1-4
ASSPGTFGEKLF
>TRBV6-5|TRBJ1-5
ATTENSNQPQH
>TRBV20-1|TRBJ2-5
SGGQETQY
>TRBV13|TRBJ1-1
ASSLGQGENQGPLAF
>TRBV9|TRBJ2-1
ASSPVRGLRNEQF
>TRBV7-6|TRBJ2-2
ASSLGQGVTGELF
>TRBV30|TRBJ2-5
AWSDYQETQY
>TRBV5-1|TRBJ2-5
ASSRTQGQETQY
>TRBV19|TRBJ2-7
ASSDPGQGYEQY
>TRBV7-2|TRBJ2-7
ASSLELTSGYEQY
>TRBV7-2|TRBJ2-3
ASSLGAATDTQY
>TRBV6-5|TRBJ2-5
ASSIQETQY
>TRBV28|TRBJ1-1
ASSYSGASEAF